The 11 T cell receptor beta chains reported below all come from one sample, sequenced in a study of T cell responses to AZD1222 COVID-19 vaccine. The table came from immunoSEQ multiplex PCR; TCRdb's copy has only in-frame clones and leaves some out. Of 150,000 to 200,000 clones listed, 70% to 90% are singletons. Sequences were derived from peripheral blood, sampled 28 days after the second AZD1222 dose. The receptors shown here come from an adult who received the AZD1222 COVID-19 vaccine.

The chain uses TRBV30 and TRBJ2-7, with 9 nucleotides matching TRBD2. Germline V gene lookup returns CDR1 GTSNPN and CDR2 SVGIG (reference sequence). The J segment lost 4 bases and the V segment lost 3 bases, leaving 13 bases of the junction unmatched. CDR3 length: 16 amino acids. CDR3 bases: TGTGCCTGGAGCCTGCGGGGGCTAGCGGGGAAATACGAGCAGTACTTC. Protein product: CAWSLRGLAGKYEQYF.

In this sample, this clone turned up a few times. The chain has TRBV7-2 and TRBJ2-2; tentatively, D is TRBD2 (5 bases). CDR3 length equals 14 residues. The germline CDR1 and CDR2 sequences are SGHTA and FQGNSA. V lost 3 bases and J lost 2, with 7 bases in between. In nucleotides, the CDR3 is TGTGCCAGCAGCTTCGGGAAAAACACCGGGGAGCTGTTTTTT. The encoded protein is CASSFGKNTGELFF.

The chain employs TRBV19 and TRBJ1-1, with 12 bases aligning to TRBD1. CDR1 LNHDA and CDR2 SQIVND come from the germline V gene (reference sequence). The ends lost 3 bases at V and 3 bases at J; junction bases unmatched: 2. This CDR3 comprises 15 residues. CDR3 sequence: CASSIGTGGYTEAFF. DNA for the CDR3: TGTGCCAGTAGTATCGGGACAGGGGGCTACACTGAAGCTTTCTTT.

This chain links TRBV30 with TRBJ2-5; D is uncertain. Trimming cost V 0 bases and J 4 bases, with 3 bases left between them. The V gene's germline CDR1 is GTSNPN and CDR2 SVGIG (reference sequence). The CDR3 is 11 amino acids. The CDR3 here is CAWSVRETQYF. DNA for the CDR3: TGTGCCTGGAGTGTAAGAGAGACCCAGTACTTC.

The rearrangement uses TRBV9 and TRBJ1-2; D gene uncertain. The CDR3 is 17 residues long. CDR1 and CDR2 (germline): SGDLS, YYNGEE. V lost 3 bases and J lost 6, with 24 bases in between. This CDR3 is CASSGWAGRRGGNGYTF. DNA for the CDR3: TGTGCCAGCAGCGGGTGGGCAGGACGACGGGGTGGCAATGGCTACACCTTC.

The rearrangement links TRBV11-3 to TRBJ2-7; TRBD2 is a possible D gene (5 bases). This CDR3 comprises 12 residues. The V gene's germline CDR1 is SGHNT and CDR2 YENEEA. V lost 4 bases to trimming and J lost 4 bases, with 8 bases between them. This CDR3 reads CASSSSGYEQYF. Here the CDR3 DNA reads TGTGCCAGCAGCTCCTCGGGGTACGAGCAGTACTTC.

The chain employs TRBV27 and TRBJ1-2; D is undetermined. This CDR3 region has 13 residues. Trimming pared 7 bases from V and 9 bases from J, leaving 18 bases between. Germline V lookup: CDR1 MNHEY, CDR2 SMNVEV (reference sequence). CDR3 amino acids: CASTSLPGYSYTF. The CDR3 coding sequence is TGTGCCAGCACCTCACTGCCGGGATACAGCTACACCTTC.

The CDR3 is CAGRLDAETQYF. CDR3 DNA sequence: TGTGCCGGTAGACTGGACGCAGAGACCCAGTACTTC. The rearrangement uses TRBV2 and TRBJ2-5, with D unclear. Germline V gene sequence: CDR1 SNHLY, CDR2 FYNNEI. V was pared by 11 bases and J by 4 bases, with 14 bases between. The CDR3 is 12 amino acids.

This clone was recorded only once. The rearrangement uses TRBV6-1 and TRBJ1-5, with a tentative D call TRBD1 (6 bases). The V end was cut by 2 bases, the J end by 4 bases, with 18 bases between. The CDR3 consists of 17 residues. Germline loops: CDR1 MNHNS, CDR2 SASEGT. The CDR3, as DNA: TGTGCCAGCAGTGAAAGGGGTCCCACAGGGTGGAATCAGCCCCAGCATTTT. Residues: CASSERGPTGWNQPQHF.

The chain combines TRBV6-1 with TRBJ2-7; no clear D. The germline V and J ends were trimmed by 1 base and 2 bases, with 12 bases remaining between them. From germline, CDR1 is MNHNS and CDR2 SASEGT. This CDR3 comprises 15 residues. CDR3 loop: CASSEGFGRTYEQYF. CDR3 nucleotide sequence: TGTGCCAGCAGTGAAGGATTTGGCAGAACCTACGAGCAGTACTTC.

The CDR3 loop is CASSLHRYGSPLHF. In DNA form, the CDR3 reads TGTGCCAGCAGCCTACACCGATATGGTTCACCCCTCCACTTT. The chain couples TRBV6-5 to TRBJ1-6; no reliable D call. The germline V and J ends were trimmed by 6 bases and 9 bases, with 15 bases remaining between them. The CDR3 has 14 amino acids. In germline, CDR1 is MNHEY, CDR2 SVGAGI.